A selection of T cell receptor beta chains follows, all from one sample in a study of blood T cell dynamics during melanoma immunotherapy. Clones were read by immunoSEQ multiplex PCR, and TCRdb kept only the in-frame ones, dropping some. There are roughly 6,700 clones in the sample; about 88% occur only once, and around 35% lies in the top ten. The sequences come from blood, collected from a patient treated with checkpoint blockade. The receptors shown here come from a human donor with melanoma. Some clones in this sample may be carry-over from other donors' samples. CDR3s include the opening cysteine and the closing phenylalanine or tryptophan. D genes are given only for firm matches. Rows give clone size only sometimes, using once, few, many, or a class for an expanded clone.

D gene,clone size,J gene,V gene,CDR3 DNA,CDR3 protein
-,-,TRBJ2-7,TRBV7-9,TGTGCCAGCAGCTCCGGACGGATCTACGAGCAGTACTTC,CASSSGRIYEQYF
TRBD1,-,TRBJ1-2,TRBV10-2,TGCGCCAGCAGTGGAGACGACAGGGGCGGCCTACTTAACTATGGCTACACCTTC,CASSGDDRGGLLNYGYTF
-,-,TRBJ1-1,TRBV5-1,TGCGCCAGCAGCTCCTCAGGTTTGGCTGAAGCTTTCTTT,CASSSSGLAEAFF
TRBD1,-,TRBJ2-5,TRBV25-1,TGTGCCAGCAGTGCGGGACAGTTTATAGAGACCCAGTACTTC,CASSAGQFIETQYF
TRBD2,-,TRBJ2-1,TRBV7-8,TGTGCCAGCAGCCCCGGGGCGGGGAGGGACAATGAGCAGTTCTTC,CASSPGAGRDNEQFF
-,-,TRBJ2-7,TRBV11-3,TGTGCCAGCAGCTTCCTTGAAGGCGAGCAGTACTTC,CASSFLEGEQYF
-,-,TRBJ1-2,TRBV28,TGTGCCAGCAGTTTACGGTTATATGGCTACACCTTC,CASSLRLYGYTF
TRBD1,-,TRBJ1-2,TRBV5-1,TGCGCCAGCAGACCGGACAGGGTCAACTATGGCTACACCTTC,CASRPDRVNYGYTF
-,few,TRBJ2-7,TRBV18,TGTGCCAGCTCGACCCTACCCGGTTCCTACGAGCAGTACTTC,CASSTLPGSYEQYF
TRBD1,-,TRBJ1-5,TRBV15,TGTGCCACCAGCAGAGATGTACAGGGGGGACAGCCCCAGCATTTT,CATSRDVQGGQPQHF
-,-,TRBJ2-7,TRBV5-5,TGTGCCAGCAGCTTGGCTACAGGACTTTACGAGCAGTACTTC,CASSLATGLYEQYF
-,-,TRBJ2-1,TRBV29-1,TGCAGCGTCATAACAGGGTTCCCCTACAATGAGCAGTTCTTC,CSVITGFPYNEQFF
TRBD2,-,TRBJ2-7,TRBV5-1,TGCGCCAGCAGCCAGGGACTAGCGGGAGTCCTCGAGCAGTACTTC,CASSQGLAGVLEQYF
-,-,TRBJ1-5,TRBV4-2,TGTGCCAGCAGCCAAGATAGCCGGGCAGGGCGTCGTCAGCCCCAGCATTTT,CASSQDSRAGRRQPQHF
-,-,TRBJ2-7,TRBV7-2,TGTGCCAGCAGCTTAGCGCAGGGGGGGAATGAGCAGTACTTC,CASSLAQGGNEQYF
TRBD2,once,TRBJ2-3,TRBV19,TGTGCCAGTAGTACGCGGACTAGCGGGGGGTTGAATACGCAGTATTTT,CASSTRTSGGLNTQYF
-,-,TRBJ1-2,TRBV7-1,TGTGCCAGCAGCTTAGCTTTTGAAGGCTACACCTTC,CASSLAFEGYTF
-,-,TRBJ2-5,TRBV28,TGTGCCAGCAGTTTACAGGCCGGGACCGGGGAAGAGACCCAGTACTTC,CASSLQAGTGEETQYF
TRBD2,once,TRBJ2-7,TRBV5-1,TGCGCCAGCAGCTTTAATCCCCAGGGAGGGACCTACGAGCAGTACTTC,CASSFNPQGGTYEQYF
-,-,TRBJ1-4,TRBV5-1,TGCGCCAGCAGCCTCGAGGGGGGGACTGGTAATGAAAAACTGTTTTTT,CASSLEGGTGNEKLFF
TRBD2,-,TRBJ2-5,TRBV9,TGTGCCAGCAGCCTAACTAGCGGGGCCGAGACCCAGTACTTC,CASSLTSGAETQYF
-,once,TRBJ2-5,TRBV9,TGTGCCAGCAGCGTAGTACCAGGAGGCCAAGAGACCCAGTACTTC,CASSVVPGGQETQYF
TRBD1,-,TRBJ1-6,TRBV12-5,TGTGCTAGTGGGAGGGGACAGGTGAATTCACCCCTCCACTTT,CASGRGQVNSPLHF
TRBD2,-,TRBJ2-7,TRBV6-5,TGTGCCAGCAGGGAGCTAGCGGGGAACGGCTACGAGCAGTACTTC,CASRELAGNGYEQYF
-,-,TRBJ2-7,TRBV7-2,TGTGCCAGCAGCCTCGACTTCTACGAGCAGTACTTC,CASSLDFYEQYF
-,-,TRBJ2-7,TRBV18,TGTGCCAGCTCACCTCGGGCGGTTTCCTCCTACGAGCAGTACTTC,CASSPRAVSSYEQYF
-,-,TRBJ2-7,TRBV30,TGTGCCTGGGGAACAGGGTTCTCCTACGAGCAGTACTTC,CAWGTGFSYEQYF
-,-,TRBJ2-7,TRBV13,TGTGCCAGCAGACTACAGGGCCAAGGCTCCTACGAGCAGTACTTC,CASRLQGQGSYEQYF
-,-,TRBJ2-5,TRBV9,TGTGCCAGCAGCGTAGCGGGGTGGGAGACCCAGTACTTC,CASSVAGWETQYF
-,-,TRBJ2-1,TRBV2,TGTGCCAGCAGTGAAAGACATCTGAGAACCCCTTACAATGAGCAGTTCTTC,CASSERHLRTPYNEQFF
-,-,TRBJ2-1,TRBV29-1,TGCAGCGTTGTTGGGGGGCGATTTTCTACCAATGAGCAGTTCTTC,CSVVGGRFSTNEQFF
-,few,TRBJ2-7,TRBV7-9,TGTGCCAGCAGCCCAGACCAGAGCTCCTACGAGCAGTACTTC,CASSPDQSSYEQYF
TRBD2,-,TRBJ2-5,TRBV18,TGTGCCAGCTCAACCGCGGGGGGTGGACAAGAGACCCAGTACTTC,CASSTAGGGQETQYF
-,once,TRBJ2-7,TRBV5-1,TGCGCCAGCAGCTTGGGACCCACCCTAGGCTACGAGCAGTACTTC,CASSLGPTLGYEQYF
-,-,TRBJ2-1,TRBV7-8,TGTGCCAGCAGCTTATATCAGGAGTACAATGAGCAGTTCTTC,CASSLYQEYNEQFF
TRBD2,-,TRBJ2-5,TRBV30,TGTGCCTGGATTCTAGCGGGTGGGGAGACCCAGTACTTC,CAWILAGGETQYF